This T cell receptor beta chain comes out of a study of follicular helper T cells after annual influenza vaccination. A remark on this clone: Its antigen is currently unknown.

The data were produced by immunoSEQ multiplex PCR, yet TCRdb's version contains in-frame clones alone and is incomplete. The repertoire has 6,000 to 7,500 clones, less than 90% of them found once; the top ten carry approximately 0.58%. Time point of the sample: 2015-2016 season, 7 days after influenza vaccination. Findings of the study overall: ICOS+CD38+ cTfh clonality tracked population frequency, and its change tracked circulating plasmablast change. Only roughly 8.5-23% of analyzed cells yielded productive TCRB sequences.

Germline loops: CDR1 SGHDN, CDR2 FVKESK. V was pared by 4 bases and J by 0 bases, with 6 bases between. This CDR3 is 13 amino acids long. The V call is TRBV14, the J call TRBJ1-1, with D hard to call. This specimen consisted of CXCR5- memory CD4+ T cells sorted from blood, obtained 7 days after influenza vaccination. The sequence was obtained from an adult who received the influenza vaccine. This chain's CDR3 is CASSLRLNTEAFF. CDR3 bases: TGTGCCAGCAGCCTTAGGCTGAACACTGAAGCTTTCTTT.